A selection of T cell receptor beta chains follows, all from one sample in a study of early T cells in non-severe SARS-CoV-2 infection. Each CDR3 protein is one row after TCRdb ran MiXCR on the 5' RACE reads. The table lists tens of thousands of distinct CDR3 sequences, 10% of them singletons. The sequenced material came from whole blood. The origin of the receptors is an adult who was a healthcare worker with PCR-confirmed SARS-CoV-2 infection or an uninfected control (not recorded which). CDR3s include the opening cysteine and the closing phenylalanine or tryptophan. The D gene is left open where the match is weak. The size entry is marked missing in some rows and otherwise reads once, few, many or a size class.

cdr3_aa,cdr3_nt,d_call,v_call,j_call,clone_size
CASSLGVLSGANVLTF,TGTGCCAGCAGTTTAGGGGTCCTTTCTGGGGCCAACGTCCTGACTTTC,NA,TRBV12-3/TRBV12-4,TRBJ2-6,few
CASSAGQGLYVGNTIYF,TGTGCCAGCAGCGCGGGACAGGGGCTATATGTTGGAAACACCATATATTTT,TRBD1,TRBV6-6,TRBJ1-3,few
CASSLSGTGGPGELFF,TGTGCCAGCAGTTTATCGGGGACAGGGGGACCCGGGGAGCTGTTTTTT,TRBD1,TRBV27,TRBJ2-2,few
CASSQDDTSYEQYF,TGTGCCAGCAGCCAAGATGACACATCCTACGAGCAGTACTTC,NA,TRBV3-1,TRBJ2-7,many
CAISEGDTQYF,TGTGCCATCAGTGAGGGGGATACGCAGTATTTT,NA,TRBV10-3,TRBJ2-3,once
CASSFDRDSYNEQFF,TGTGCCAGCAGCTTCGACAGGGACTCCTACAATGAGCAGTTCTTC,TRBD1,TRBV7-2,TRBJ2-1,many
CASSLISVSDTQYF,TGTGCCAGCAGCTTGATCAGTGTGTCTGATACGCAGTATTTT,NA,TRBV7-2,TRBJ2-3,many
CASSSGHSNQPQHF,TGTGCCAGCAGTTCAGGGCATAGCAATCAGCCCCAGCATTTT,NA,TRBV6-5,TRBJ1-5,NA
CASSVGHYNSPLHF,TGTGCCAGCAGCGTAGGACACTATAATTCACCCCTCCACTTT,NA,TRBV9,TRBJ1-6,many
CSANGDTNEKLFF,TGCAGTGCGAACGGAGACACTAATGAAAAACTGTTTTTT,NA,TRBV20-1,TRBJ1-4,many
CSVRGGLVSGNTIYF,TGCAGCGTGAGAGGGGGTTTGGTCTCTGGAAACACCATATATTTT,NA,TRBV29-1,TRBJ1-3,once
CASSLGSSGRLNTGELFF,TGCGCCAGCAGCTTGGGATCTAGCGGGAGACTTAACACCGGGGAGCTGTTTTTT,TRBD2,TRBV5-1,TRBJ2-2,many
CASSLGQGRTGELFF,TGTGCCAGCAGTCTCGGACAGGGAAGAACCGGGGAGCTGTTTTTT,TRBD1,TRBV6-5,TRBJ2-2,NA
CSARAPITAPDRFNEQYF,TGCAGTGCTAGGGCACCCATTACCGCCCCGGACAGGTTCAACGAGCAGTACTTC,TRBD1,TRBV20-1,TRBJ2-7,NA
CASSTPTTGKETQYF,TGTGCCAGCAGCACCCCGACGACAGGGAAAGAGACCCAGTACTTC,TRBD1,TRBV5-4,TRBJ2-5,many
CASRGEGVLAGEQFF,TGTGCCAGCAGGGGCGAGGGAGTTTTAGCGGGGGAGCAGTTCTTC,TRBD2,TRBV28,TRBJ2-1,many
CASGQMTGGLTEAFF,TGTGCCAGCGGACAAATGACAGGGGGTTTGACTGAAGCTTTCTTT,TRBD1,TRBV9,TRBJ1-1,many
CASRSGTSGPYF,TGTGCCAGCAGATCCGGGACTAGCGGACCCTACTTC,TRBD2,TRBV6-1,TRBJ2-5,few
CASIDSGGTDTQYF,TGCGCCAGCATCGATAGCGGAGGCACAGATACGCAGTATTTT,NA,TRBV5-1,TRBJ2-3,few
CSASGTGEPGELFF,TGCAGTGCTTCCGGGACAGGGGAACCCGGGGAGCTGTTTTTT,TRBD1,TRBV20-1,TRBJ2-2,many
CASSLGPPGQGKTDTQYF,TGTGCCAGCAGCTTAGGGCCCCCGGGACAGGGGAAAACAGATACGCAGTATTTT,TRBD1,TRBV7-2,TRBJ2-3,many
CSANRVRGDTQYF,TGCAGTGCTAACAGGGTGCGTGGAGATACGCAGTATTTT,NA,TRBV20-1,TRBJ2-3,many
CASSEVGYNEQFF,TGTGCCAGCAGTGAGGTTGGGTACAATGAGCAGTTCTTC,NA,TRBV2,TRBJ2-1,NA
CASSPPLGSGMSSYEQYF,TGCGCCAGCAGCCCCCCCCTGGGGAGCGGAATGTCCTCCTACGAGCAGTACTTC,NA,TRBV4-3,TRBJ2-7,many
CASSADLGGQPQHF,TGTGCCAGCAGCGCGGACTTAGGGGGTCAGCCCCAGCATTTT,NA,TRBV12-3/TRBV12-4,TRBJ1-5,NA
CASSQKTGTGTPETQYF,TGCGCCAGCAGCCAAAAAACCGGGACAGGGACCCCGGAGACCCAGTACTTC,TRBD1,TRBV5-1,TRBJ2-5,many
CASSVAWQGIAELFF,TGTGCCAGCAGCGTAGCTTGGCAGGGGATAGCCGAGCTGTTTTTT,NA,TRBV9,TRBJ2-2,many
CAISDGGSNQPQHF,TGTGCCATCAGTGACGGGGGGAGCAATCAGCCCCAGCATTTT,NA,TRBV10-3,TRBJ1-5,many
CASSLRSGQGSPRELFF,TGTGCCAGCAGCTTAAGGAGCGGACAGGGGTCTCCACGGGAGCTGTTTTTT,TRBD1,TRBV7-3,TRBJ2-2,NA
CASSTRTGGAGGGYTF,TGTGCCAGCAGCACCCGGACAGGGGGCGCGGGAGGGGGCTACACCTTC,TRBD1,TRBV6-5,TRBJ1-2,few
CASSLGGFEGQPQHF,TGCGCCAGCAGCTTAGGGGGCTTCGAGGGACAGCCCCAGCATTTT,TRBD1,TRBV5-1,TRBJ1-5,NA
CASSPGMYQETQYF,TGTGCCAGCAGCCCCGGGATGTACCAAGAGACCCAGTACTTC,NA,TRBV3-1,TRBJ2-5,many
CASSPVQGFYEQYF,TGTGCCAGCTCACCAGTTCAGGGATTCTACGAGCAGTACTTC,NA,TRBV18,TRBJ2-7,NA
CASSVGQGQSTDTQYF,TGTGCCAGCAGCGTAGGTCAGGGGCAGAGCACAGATACGCAGTATTTT,NA,TRBV9,TRBJ2-3,many
CASRFAAEAFF,TGTGCCAGCAGGTTTGCTGCTGAAGCTTTCTTT,NA,TRBV6-5,TRBJ1-1,few
CASRRTGRRSDNEQFF,TGTGCCAGCAGGAGAACCGGGCGGAGAAGCGACAATGAGCAGTTCTTC,NA,TRBV6-5,TRBJ2-1,NA